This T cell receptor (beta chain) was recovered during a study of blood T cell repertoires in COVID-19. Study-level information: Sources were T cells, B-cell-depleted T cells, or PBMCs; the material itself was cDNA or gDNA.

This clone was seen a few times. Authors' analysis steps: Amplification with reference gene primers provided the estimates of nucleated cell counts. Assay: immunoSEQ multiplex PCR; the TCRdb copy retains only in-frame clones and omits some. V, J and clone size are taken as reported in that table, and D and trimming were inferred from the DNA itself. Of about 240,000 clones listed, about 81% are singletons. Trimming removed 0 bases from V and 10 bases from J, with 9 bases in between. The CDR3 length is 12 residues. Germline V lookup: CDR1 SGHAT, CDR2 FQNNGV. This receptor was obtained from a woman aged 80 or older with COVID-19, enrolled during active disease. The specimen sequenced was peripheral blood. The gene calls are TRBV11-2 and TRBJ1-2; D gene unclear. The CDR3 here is CASSLDRVFYTF. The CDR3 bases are TGTGCCAGCAGCTTAGATCGAGTCTTCTACACCTTC.